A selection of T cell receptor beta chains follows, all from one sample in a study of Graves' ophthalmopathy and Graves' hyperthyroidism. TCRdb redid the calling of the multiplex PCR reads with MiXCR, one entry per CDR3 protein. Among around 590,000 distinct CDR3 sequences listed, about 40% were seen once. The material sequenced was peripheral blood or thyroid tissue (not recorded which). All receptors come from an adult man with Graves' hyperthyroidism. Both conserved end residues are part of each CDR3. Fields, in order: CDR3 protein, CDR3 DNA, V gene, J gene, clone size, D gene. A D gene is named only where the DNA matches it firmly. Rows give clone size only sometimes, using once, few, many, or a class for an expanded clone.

CASSLAGGLNTGELFF,TGTGCCAGCAGCTTAGCGGGAGGCTTGAACACCGGGGAGCTGTTTTTT,TRBV7-3,TRBJ2-2,many,TRBD2
CASSQMTNTGELFF,TGCGCCAGCAGCCAGATGACAAACACCGGGGAGCTGTTTTTT,TRBV5-1,TRBJ2-2,many,.
CSARREVGEKLFF,TGCAGTGCTAGGAGGGAGGTAGGGGAAAAACTGTTTTTT,TRBV20-1,TRBJ1-4,.,.
CASSFGMYEQYF,TGTGCCAGCAGTTTCGGCATGTACGAGCAGTACTTC,TRBV28,TRBJ2-7,many,.
CATDGQGGRTEAFF,TGTGCCACCGATGGTCAGGGTGGAAGAACTGAAGCTTTCTTT,TRBV10-3,TRBJ1-1,many,.
CASSLSRGRHMEQFF,TGTGCCAGCAGCTTATCTCGGGGCCGCCACATGGAGCAGTTCTTC,TRBV7-2,TRBJ2-1,.,.
CAISAGQETQYF,TGTGCCATCAGTGCGGGTCAAGAGACCCAGTACTTC,TRBV10-3,TRBJ2-5,.,.
CASSLVQGRVNSPLHF,TGTGCCAGCAGCTTGGTACAGGGGAGAGTGAATTCACCCCTCCACTTT,TRBV5-4,TRBJ1-6,many,TRBD1
CATSDYRDEQYF,TGTGCCACCAGTGATTATCGGGACGAGCAGTACTTC,TRBV24-1,TRBJ2-7,.,.
CASSPGQGNQPQHF,TGTGCCAGCAGCCCGGGACAGGGGAATCAGCCCCAGCATTTT,TRBV2,TRBJ1-5,many,TRBD1
CASSSWVGGLNEKLFF,TGTGCCAGCAGCTCATGGGTAGGAGGCCTAAATGAAAAACTGTTTTTT,TRBV5-6,TRBJ1-4,.,.
CATSRPDSWTEAFF,TGTGCCACCAGCAGACCGGACAGTTGGACTGAAGCTTTCTTT,TRBV15,TRBJ1-1,many,.
CSAPLGTSGETQYF,TGCAGTGCTCCTCTCGGGACTAGTGGAGAGACCCAGTACTTC,TRBV20-1,TRBJ2-5,many,TRBD2
CSVEEAGGTSYGYTF,TGCAGCGTTGAAGAGGCAGGGGGCACGTCCTATGGCTACACCTTC,TRBV29-1,TRBJ1-2,.,TRBD1
CATSLSSGLGEETQYF,TGTGCCACCAGCTTAAGTTCCGGACTAGGGGAAGAGACCCAGTACTTC,TRBV15,TRBJ2-5,many,TRBD2
CASSQGISYEQYF,TGTGCCAGCAGCCAGGGCATCTCCTACGAGCAGTACTTC,TRBV3-1,TRBJ2-7,many,.
CSARDGSVNYGYTF,TGCAGTGCTAGAGATGGCAGCGTTAACTATGGCTACACCTTC,TRBV20-1,TRBJ1-2,many,.
CASRAVSGANVLTF,TGTGCCAGCAGAGCCGTCTCTGGGGCCAACGTCCTGACTTTC,TRBV11-2,TRBJ2-6,many,.
CATSRRVDNEQFF,TGTGCCACCAGCAGAAGAGTAGACAATGAGCAGTTCTTC,TRBV15,TRBJ2-1,.,.
CASSVNGPTNYEQYF,TGTGCCAGCAGTGTCAATGGGCCGACCAACTACGAGCAGTACTTC,TRBV28,TRBJ2-7,few,.
CASSQRDSQPQHF,TGTGCCAGCAGCCAAAGAGATAGTCAGCCCCAGCATTTT,TRBV6-5,TRBJ1-5,.,.
CASSNSNQPQHF,TGTGCCAGCAGCAATAGCAATCAGCCCCAGCATTTT,TRBV27,TRBJ1-5,many,.
CASSPTSGGYNEQFF,TGTGCCAGCAGCCCGACTAGCGGGGGCTACAATGAGCAGTTCTTC,TRBV2,TRBJ2-1,.,TRBD2
CASSPMTEITYEQYF,TGTGCCAGCAGCCCTATGACAGAAATCACCTACGAGCAGTACTTC,TRBV12-3/TRBV12-4,TRBJ2-7,many,.
CAISESIAGGPYEQYF,TGTGCCATCAGTGAGTCGATAGCGGGAGGGCCCTACGAGCAGTACTTC,TRBV10-3,TRBJ2-7,many,TRBD2
CASSDEQSGEQYF,TGTGCCAGCAGTGACGAACAGTCGGGCGAGCAGTACTTC,TRBV2,TRBJ2-7,few,.
CASSQVPPGGGNQPQHF,TGTGCCAGCAGCCAAGTCCCCCCGGGGGGCGGCAATCAGCCCCAGCATTTT,TRBV4-2,TRBJ1-5,many,.
CASSFGGDSTEQYF,TGTGCCAGCAGCTTTGGGGGGGACTCGACGGAGCAGTACTTC,TRBV7-6,TRBJ2-7,many,TRBD2
CATSVSGPIGVLTF,TGTGCCACCAGTGTTTCCGGGCCCATAGGCGTCCTGACTTTC,TRBV24-1,TRBJ2-6,.,.
CATSDRKGTQYF,TGTGCCACCAGTGACAGAAAGGGGACCCAGTACTTC,TRBV24-1,TRBJ2-5,.,.
CASSSRDRENEKLFF,TGTGCCAGCAGCAGCCGGGACAGGGAAAATGAAAAACTGTTTTTT,TRBV5-5,TRBJ1-4,many,TRBD1
CAIRGATSGTGSEKLFF,TGTGCCATCAGGGGGGCTACTTCGGGGACAGGCAGTGAAAAACTGTTTTTT,TRBV10-3,TRBJ1-4,.,TRBD1
CASSSGTGHSYEQYF,TGCGCCAGCAGCTCCGGGACAGGGCACTCCTACGAGCAGTACTTC,TRBV5-1,TRBJ2-7,many,TRBD1
CASSVYTGRDGYTF,TGTGCCAGCAGTGTTTATACAGGGCGCGACGGCTACACCTTC,TRBV6-1,TRBJ1-2,.,.
CSARMQSSYNSPLHF,TGCAGTGCTAGAATGCAGAGCTCCTATAATTCACCCCTCCACTTT,TRBV20-1,TRBJ1-6,.,.
CASSFSGSDQETQYF,TGTGCCAGCAGCTTTAGCGGGAGCGATCAAGAGACCCAGTACTTC,TRBV7-3,TRBJ2-5,.,TRBD2
CASSISGQILGPNTEAFF,TGTGCCAGTAGTATCTCGGGACAGATTTTAGGGCCTAACACTGAAGCTTTCTTT,TRBV19,TRBJ1-1,.,TRBD1
CATSGTNTGAFF,TGTGCCACCAGCGGTACGAACACTGGAGCTTTCTTT,TRBV24-1,TRBJ1-1,.,.
CASSSEGSPPLHF,TGTGCCAGCAGCTCTGAGGGGAGTCCACCCCTCCACTTT,TRBV9,TRBJ1-6,few,.
CASSQEGGGGELFF,TGTGCCAGCAGCCAAGAGGGAGGAGGCGGGGAGCTGTTTTTT,TRBV4-2,TRBJ2-2,many,.
CATSLAGDIEQFF,TGTGCCACCAGTCTAGCGGGAGACATTGAGCAGTTCTTC,TRBV24-1,TRBJ2-1,.,TRBD2
CASSREQSNTGELFF,TGTGCCAGCAGCCGAGAACAGTCGAACACCGGGGAGCTGTTTTTT,TRBV7-9,TRBJ2-2,.,.
CASTPPYSQETQYF,TGTGCCAGCACCCCCCCCTACTCACAAGAGACCCAGTACTTC,TRBV2,TRBJ2-5,.,.
CASIPVGEETQYF,TGTGCCAGCATCCCCGTGGGGGAAGAGACCCAGTACTTC,TRBV12-3/TRBV12-4,TRBJ2-5,many,.
CSLDRSRYTF,TGCAGCTTGGACAGGTCGCGCTACACCTTC,TRBV29-1,TRBJ1-2,.,TRBD1
CASSYGYYQETQYF,TGTGCCAGCAGTTACGGTTACTATCAAGAGACCCAGTACTTC,TRBV6-2/TRBV6-3,TRBJ2-5,few,.
CATSASGQGPEAFF,TGTGCCACCAGTGCTTCAGGACAGGGCCCTGAAGCTTTCTTT,TRBV24-1,TRBJ1-1,many,TRBD1
CAISERAGTGENQPQHF,TGTGCCATCAGTGAGAGGGCCGGGACAGGGGAGAATCAGCCCCAGCATTTT,TRBV10-3,TRBJ1-5,many,TRBD1
CASSITGHEQFF,TGTGCCAGTAGTATAACAGGCCACGAGCAGTTCTTC,TRBV19,TRBJ2-1,many,.
CASSLGDRVTTGELFF,TGCGCCAGCAGCTTGGGCGACAGGGTAACCACCGGGGAGCTGTTTTTT,TRBV5-1,TRBJ2-2,many,TRBD1
CASSPTLGTVTEAFF,TGTGCCAGCTCCCCTACCCTCGGTACAGTGACTGAAGCTTTCTTT,TRBV18,TRBJ1-1,few,.
CASSSGTGFEKLFF,TGTGCCAGCAGCTCCGGGACAGGGTTTGAAAAACTGTTTTTT,TRBV7-2,TRBJ1-4,many,TRBD1
CASSPETGVEETQYF,TGCGCCAGCAGCCCCGAGACAGGGGTGGAAGAGACCCAGTACTTC,TRBV5-1,TRBJ2-5,many,TRBD1
CATSDLSGKYNEQFF,TGTGCCACCAGTGATTTGTCCGGGAAGTACAATGAGCAGTTCTTC,TRBV24-1,TRBJ2-1,.,.
CSARTSGGAYEQYF,TGCAGTGCTAGGACTAGCGGGGGGGCCTACGAGCAGTACTTC,TRBV20-1,TRBJ2-7,many,TRBD2
CASSLGGGGYEQYF,TGTGCCAGCAGCTTAGGTGGAGGGGGCTATGAGCAGTACTTC,TRBV7-8,TRBJ2-7,many,.
CASSTGLAGRNTGELFF,TGTGCCAGCAGCACGGGACTAGCGGGGCGGAACACCGGGGAGCTGTTTTTT,TRBV7-6,TRBJ2-2,.,TRBD2
CASSQVGTGNSPLHF,TGTGCCAGCAGCCAAGTAGGGACAGGGAATTCACCCCTCCACTTT,TRBV9,TRBJ1-6,many,TRBD1
CATSDRTGPTDTQYF,TGTGCCACCAGTGACCGGACTGGTCCCACAGATACGCAGTATTTT,TRBV24-1,TRBJ2-3,.,.